The 17 T cell receptor beta chains below were found in one sample sequenced in a study of tumor and adjacent non-tumor tissue in lung cancer. This sample's RNA came from whole unsorted tissue. TCRbeta libraries were built with three rounds of nested PCR, modified from ARM-PCR. TCRdb processed the multiplex PCR reads anew with MiXCR; each CDR3 protein has one entry. The data show 75,000 to 100,000 distinct CDR3 sequences, approximately 70% seen once. Sequencing was done on a sample of lung tumor tissue. The receptors come from a man in his fifties or sixties with non-small cell lung cancer.

This clonotype has a handful of counts. This chain links TRBV29-1 with TRBJ2-1; tentatively, D is TRBD2 (5 bases). This CDR3 spans 16 amino acids. Germline V lookup: CDR1 SQVTM, CDR2 ANQGSEA. CDR3 region: CTANETTRGGMGEQFF. CDR3 nucleotides: TGCACTGCTAACGAGACCACACGGGGTGGCATGGGTGAGCAGTTCTTC.

The chain links TRBV6-1 to TRBJ2-3; TRBD2 matches 9 bases. From germline, CDR1 is MNHNS and CDR2 SASEGT. This CDR3 spans 15 amino acids. The CDR3 loop is CSGSEAAGGGDTQYF. The CDR3 DNA follows: TGTTCCGGCAGTGAAGCGGCGGGGGGGGGAGATACGCAGTATTTT.

As for this clonotype: Since the CDR3 does not end with the conserved phenylalanine or tryptophan, this likely comes from a read error. V usage is TRBV5-4 and J usage is TRBJ2-3; TRBD1 might be the D (6 bases). V was pared by 2 bases and J by 6 bases, with 16 bases between. Germline V gene sequence: CDR1 SGHNT, CDR2 YYREEE (reference sequence). The CDR3 is 15 residues long. The CDR3 here is CASSFPGTRVDTQYS. CDR3 nucleotides: TGTGCCAGCAGCTTTCCCGGGACAAGGGTGGATACGCAGTATTCT.

This clonotype was found a few times. The V and J genes are TRBV7-9 and TRBJ1-2; D remains ambiguous. V lost 1 base to trimming and J lost 4 bases, with 10 bases between them. Germline V gene lookup returns CDR1 SEHNR and CDR2 FQNEAQ (reference sequence). The CDR3 runs to 14 residues. The CDR3 sequence: CASSLGGFSYGYTF. In nucleotides, the CDR3 is TGTGCCAGCAGCTTAGGAGGGTTTTCCTATGGCTACACCTTC.

This sequence joins TRBV5-1 and TRBJ2-4; D may be TRBD2 (6 bases). The CDR3 is 14 residues long. Per the germline V gene, CDR1 is SGHRS and CDR2 is YFSETQ. Trimming took off 6 bases at V and 5 bases at J, with 15 bases between the two ends. CDR3 residues: CASNFAGLENIQYF. CDR3 bases: TGCGCCAGCAACTTTGCGGGGCTCGAAAACATTCAGTACTTC.

In the case of this clonotype: The junction and the germline gene differ at one end; a read error may be behind it. The chain carries TRBV6-5 and TRBJ1-3, with 7 bases that match TRBD1. The CDR3 covers 13 residues. CDR1 is MNHEY and CDR2 is SVGAGI in the germline V gene. The CDR3 DNA follows: TGTACCAGCAGGGGGTACTCTGGAAACACCATATACTTT. Amino acids: CTSRGYSGNTIYF.

A note on this clonotype: The conserved phenylalanine or tryptophan is not found at the CDR3 terminus, so this likely reflects a read error. V is TRBV28 and J is TRBJ2-3, with D perhaps matching TRBD2 (6 bases). Trimming removed 6 bases at V and 2 bases at J, with 15 bases between. CDR1 MDHEN and CDR2 SYDVKM come from the germline V gene. The CDR3 runs to 15 residues. Written as DNA, the CDR3 is TGTGCCAGCAGCCAGCTTGGGGGGAACACAGATACGCAGTATTTG. This gives the protein CASSQLGGNTDTQYL.

This clonotype was detected only once. The junction does not match germline at one end; this may be a read error. The rearrangement joins TRBV20-1 to TRBJ1-3; TRBD1 is a possible D gene (6 bases). The CDR3 covers 16 residues. The germline V gene encodes CDR1 DFQATT and CDR2 SNEGSKA (reference sequence). The CDR3 loop reads CSPRDRGIGLRNTIYF. The CDR3, as DNA: TGCAGTCCTAGAGATAGGGGGATAGGGCTACGAAACACCATATATTTT.

CDR3 DNA: TGTGTCAGTGATAGTTCCGGAAGGGGCAATCAGCCCCAGCATTTT. Translating gives CVSDSSGRGNQPQHF. The chain employs TRBV12-3 or TRBV12-4 and TRBJ1-5; unclear D gene. The CDR3 has 15 residues.

This clonotype has a single count. At one end the junction does not follow the germline gene, possibly because of a read error. The chain has TRBV29-1 and TRBJ2-1; D unclear. Germline assignment: CDR1 SQVTM and CDR2 ANQGSEA. The CDR3 runs to 15 residues. The chain's CDR3 is CTVERSHNSYNEQFF. CDR3 nucleotides: TGCACCGTTGAGCGTAGTCACAACTCCTACAACGAGCAGTTCTTC.

Regarding this clonotype: At one of its ends the junction is not consistent with the germline gene, which may arise from a read error. V usage is TRBV28 and J usage is TRBJ2-7, with TRBD2 matching over 8 bases. The CDR3 is made up of 15 amino acids. The germline CDR1 and CDR2 sequences are MDHEN and SYDVKM. The CDR3 region has the DNA TGTACCAGCAGTTTCCCCGGGACTAGGGGTTACGAGCAGTACTTC. Amino acids: CTSSFPGTRGYEQYF.

On this clonotype itself: Just one base apart from a much larger clone, this may be a read error. V and J are TRBV6-5 and TRBJ1-1; weak D call: TRBD1 (6 bases). Trimming left V 6 bases short and J 11 bases short, with 22 bases between. The CDR3 loop spans 14 amino acids. Germline V gene data show CDR1 as MNHEY and CDR2 as SVGAGI. CDR3 sequence reads: CASSPGHLSPGAFF. The CDR3 DNA reads as TGTGCCAGCAGCCCGGGACACTTGAGCCCAGGGGCTTTCTTT.

As concerns this clonotype: The CDR3 end shows no conserved phenylalanine or tryptophan, and so a read error is likely. V usage is TRBV27 and J usage is TRBJ1-3; no reliable D call. With 2 bases removed from V and 2 bases from J, the gap between germline ends came to 4 bases. The CDR3 sequence is 13 residues long. CDR1 and CDR2 from the germline V gene are MNHEY and SMNVEV (reference sequence). CDR3 amino acids: CASSLTAGNTIYL. As DNA, the CDR3 is TGTGCCAGCAGTTTAACGGCTGGAAACACCATATATCTT.

In this sample, this clonotype turned up many times. V is TRBV28 and J is TRBJ1-5, with D unclear. Trimming left V 8 bases short and J 2 bases short, with 10 bases between. CDR1 is MDHEN and CDR2 is SYDVKM in the germline V gene. The CDR3 contains 13 residues. The CDR3 region has the DNA TGTGCCAGCCACTTATTACGCAATCAGCCCCAGCATTTT. It encodes CASHLLRNQPQHF.

Worth noting for this clonotype: Sequence at one end of the junction differs from germline and may be a read error. The chain has TRBV11-3 and TRBJ2-6; D may correspond to TRBD1 or TRBD2 (5 bases each). The CDR3 covers 15 residues. Germline V CDR1 and CDR2: SGHNT, YENEEA. For the CDR3, the DNA is TGCCAGCAGCAAAAGGTCGGGGCAGGGGCCAACGTCCTGACTTTC. The encoded protein is CQQQKVGAGANVLTF.

J is TRBJ2-1 and V is TRBV6-1, with 8 bases lining up with TRBD1. The germline V gene encodes CDR1 MNHNS and CDR2 SASEGT. CDR3 length: 14 amino acids. The ends lost 1 base at V and 8 bases at J; junction bases unmatched: 4. CDR3 nucleotide sequence: TGTGCCAGCAGTGAAGTAGACAGGGGACATGAGCAGTTCTTC. Amino acid sequence: CASSEVDRGHEQFF.

In this sample, this clonotype turned up a few times. A read error is possible here, since a much larger clone lies one base away. CDR3 protein: CASRQENTGGRPLHF. The CDR3 coding sequence is TGTGCCAGCAGGCAAGAAAATACAGGGGGCAGGCCCCTCCACTTT. The chain couples TRBV14 to TRBJ1-6; 9 nucleotides align to TRBD1. CDR1 is SGHDN and CDR2 is FVKESK in the germline V gene. The CDR3 consists of 15 residues.